This T cell receptor (beta chain) was captured by sequencing in a study of CD8+CD57+ T cells in acquired aplastic anemia. Study background: Healthy donors gave approximately 10 million reads on average for CD4+ cells. Study observations and caveats: Between the patient and control groups, CD8+ Simpson's diversity did not differ significantly. Both patients and controls carried the same twenty-nine CD8+ CDR3 sequences.

Both TCR beta VDJ combination and CDR3 sequence profiling were carried out. Genomic DNA was the template for this profiling. TCRdb re-called the reads with MiXCR, one entry per CDR3 protein. Of about 220,000 distinct CDR3 sequences in the sample, about a third were seen once. As regards this clonotype: Antigen: not known.

Material for sequencing was sorted CD4+, CD8+, or CD8+CD57+ T cells (not recorded which) from PBMCs. This clonotype was sampled from a human donor in good health, serving as a control.

CDR3 coding DNA: TGTGCCAGCAGATACACCGGGGGAGCTAGCGGGGCCGAGTCTTTCTTC. Amino acid sequence: CASRYTGGASGAESFF. The J gene is TRBJ2-1, the V gene TRBV2; TRBD2 aligns across 9 bases. The CDR3 is 16 amino acids. In germline, CDR1 is SNHLY, CDR2 FYNNEI. With V trimmed by 6 bases and J by 16 bases, 22 bases remained unmatched.